This is a list of T cell receptor beta chains from one sample in a study of PD-1 blockade in mismatch repair-deficient tumors. Here immunoSEQ multiplex PCR was the method, and the copy in TCRdb shows in-frame clones only, minus some. The repertoire holds 76,000 or so clones, with approximately 78% as singletons. Material: peripheral blood, obtained 44 weeks after starting pembrolizumab. The receptors here all came from an adult with mismatch repair-deficient cancer. CDR3s include the opening cysteine and the closing phenylalanine or tryptophan. D genes are given only for firm matches. Not all rows give a size; the values are once, few, many and, for expanded clones, a class.

v_gene: TRBV12-5; abundance: NA; d_gene: TRBD1; j_gene: TRBJ1-1; CDR3aa: CASGTHRTGDDTEAFF; CDR3nt: TGTGCTAGTGGTACACATCGGACAGGGGACGACACTGAAGCTTTCTTT
v_gene: TRBV11-3; abundance: NA; d_gene: NA; j_gene: TRBJ1-2; CDR3aa: CASSSGSNYGYTF; CDR3nt: TGTGCCAGCAGCTCGGGATCTAACTATGGCTACACCTTC
v_gene: TRBV7-3; abundance: NA; d_gene: TRBD1; j_gene: TRBJ1-1; CDR3aa: CASSLWRTGGETEAFF; CDR3nt: TGTGCCAGCAGCTTATGGAGGACAGGGGGCGAGACTGAAGCTTTCTTT
v_gene: TRBV6-1; abundance: few; d_gene: NA; j_gene: TRBJ2-5; CDR3aa: CASSEAWGISGPQKTQYF; CDR3nt: TGTGCCAGCAGTGAAGCTTGGGGCATTTCAGGCCCCCAAAAGACCCAGTACTTC
v_gene: TRBV7-3; abundance: NA; d_gene: TRBD1; j_gene: TRBJ1-1; CDR3aa: CASSSGTGRAFF; CDR3nt: TGTGCCAGCAGCTCCGGGACAGGGCGGGCTTTCTTT
v_gene: TRBV18; abundance: NA; d_gene: TRBD2; j_gene: TRBJ2-3; CDR3aa: CASSSSGILARDTQYF; CDR3nt: TGTGCCAGCTCAAGTAGCGGGATATTGGCACGGGATACGCAGTATTTT
v_gene: TRBV6-1; abundance: NA; d_gene: TRBD1; j_gene: TRBJ2-5; CDR3aa: CASSVTGTVKETQYF; CDR3nt: TGTGCCAGCAGTGTAACCGGGACAGTTAAAGAGACCCAGTACTTC
v_gene: TRBV7-9; abundance: NA; d_gene: TRBD2; j_gene: TRBJ2-2; CDR3aa: CASSPRENSGSAGELFF; CDR3nt: TGTGCCAGCAGCCCCCGGGAGAATAGCGGGAGCGCCGGGGAGCTGTTTTTT
v_gene: TRBV15; abundance: NA; d_gene: NA; j_gene: TRBJ2-7; CDR3aa: CATSRVDSYEQYF; CDR3nt: TGTGCCACCAGCAGAGTCGACAGCTACGAGCAGTACTTC
v_gene: TRBV19; abundance: NA; d_gene: TRBD1; j_gene: TRBJ2-1; CDR3aa: CASSSRGGVSYNEQFF; CDR3nt: TGTGCCAGTAGTTCCCGAGGGGGCGTCTCCTACAATGAGCAGTTCTTC
v_gene: TRBV14; abundance: NA; d_gene: NA; j_gene: TRBJ2-7; CDR3aa: CASSQVAGGYYEQYF; CDR3nt: TGTGCCAGCAGCCAAGTAGCTGGGGGCTACTACGAGCAGTACTTC
v_gene: TRBV11-2; abundance: NA; d_gene: NA; j_gene: TRBJ2-3; CDR3aa: CASSLEADTDTQYF; CDR3nt: TGTGCCAGCAGCTTAGAGGCAGACACAGATACGCAGTATTTT
v_gene: TRBV9; abundance: NA; d_gene: NA; j_gene: TRBJ1-2; CDR3aa: CASSRWTGNNGYTF; CDR3nt: TGTGCCAGCAGCAGATGGACGGGGAACAATGGCTACACCTTC
v_gene: TRBV30; abundance: NA; d_gene: TRBD1; j_gene: TRBJ1-1; CDR3aa: CASSPRGRTEAFF; CDR3nt: TGTGCCTCCTCACCTAGGGGGCGCACTGAAGCTTTCTTT
v_gene: TRBV5-4; abundance: few; d_gene: TRBD1; j_gene: TRBJ1-2; CDR3aa: CASSTSGTATLWGGYTF; CDR3nt: TGTGCCAGCAGCACTTCCGGGACAGCGACCTTATGGGGTGGCTACACCTTC
v_gene: TRBV4-3; abundance: medium-sized; d_gene: NA; j_gene: TRBJ2-7; CDR3aa: CASSPQGEDEQYF; CDR3nt: TGCGCCAGCAGCCCCCAGGGAGAGGACGAGCAGTACTTC
v_gene: TRBV30; abundance: NA; d_gene: NA; j_gene: TRBJ1-4; CDR3aa: CAWSAGATNEKLFF; CDR3nt: TGTGCCTGGAGTGCAGGGGCAACTAATGAAAAACTGTTTTTT
v_gene: TRBV5-4; abundance: NA; d_gene: NA; j_gene: TRBJ1-1; CDR3aa: CASSQTGLLTEAFF; CDR3nt: TGTGCCAGCAGCCAAACCGGGTTGTTAACTGAAGCTTTCTTT
v_gene: TRBV5-4; abundance: once; d_gene: TRBD2; j_gene: TRBJ2-1; CDR3aa: CASSLGLAGYEQFF; CDR3nt: TGTGCCAGCAGCTTGGGACTAGCGGGATATGAGCAGTTCTTC
v_gene: TRBV7-3; abundance: NA; d_gene: NA; j_gene: TRBJ2-3; CDR3aa: CASSPRPGTPGHTQYF; CDR3nt: TGTGCCAGCAGCCCCCGCCCGGGCACGCCGGGCCATACGCAGTATTTT
v_gene: TRBV11-2; abundance: NA; d_gene: NA; j_gene: TRBJ2-3; CDR3aa: CASSLRGGKWSGTDTQYF; CDR3nt: TGTGCCAGCAGCTTAAGAGGGGGTAAATGGAGCGGCACAGATACGCAGTATTTT
v_gene: TRBV11-2; abundance: once; d_gene: TRBD1; j_gene: TRBJ2-3; CDR3aa: CASSKTGQRTDTQYF; CDR3nt: TGTGCCAGCAGCAAGACAGGGCAACGCACAGATACGCAGTATTTT
v_gene: TRBV15; abundance: NA; d_gene: NA; j_gene: TRBJ1-1; CDR3aa: CATSRDLNTEAFF; CDR3nt: TGTGCCACCAGCAGAGACTTGAACACTGAAGCTTTCTTT
v_gene: TRBV7-8; abundance: NA; d_gene: TRBD1; j_gene: TRBJ1-3; CDR3aa: CASSLRSGQSSGNTIYF; CDR3nt: TGTGCCAGCAGCTTGCGCTCGGGACAGTCATCCGGAAACACCATATATTTT
v_gene: TRBV19; abundance: NA; d_gene: NA; j_gene: TRBJ1-1; CDR3aa: CASSIDTRGEAFF; CDR3nt: TGTGCCAGTAGTATAGATACAAGAGGTGAAGCTTTCTTT
v_gene: TRBV7-2; abundance: few; d_gene: NA; j_gene: TRBJ2-7; CDR3aa: CASSLAGGYSTYEQYF; CDR3nt: TGTGCCAGCAGCTTAGCGGGGGGATACTCTACCTACGAGCAGTACTTC
v_gene: TRBV9; abundance: NA; d_gene: NA; j_gene: TRBJ2-2; CDR3aa: CASNRGNTGELFF; CDR3nt: TGTGCCAGCAACCGCGGGAACACCGGGGAGCTGTTTTTT
v_gene: TRBV5-4; abundance: NA; d_gene: TRBD2; j_gene: TRBJ2-3; CDR3aa: CASFQGLAGTDTQYF; CDR3nt: TGTGCCAGCTTCCAGGGACTAGCGGGTACGGATACGCAGTATTTT
v_gene: TRBV29-1; abundance: NA; d_gene: NA; j_gene: TRBJ1-1; CDR3aa: CSVGGRGTEAFF; CDR3nt: TGCAGCGTTGGGGGCAGGGGAACTGAAGCTTTCTTT
v_gene: TRBV4-2; abundance: once; d_gene: NA; j_gene: TRBJ1-2; CDR3aa: CASSQDGFSQGYTF; CDR3nt: TGTGCCAGCAGCCAAGATGGGTTTTCACAAGGCTACACCTTC
v_gene: TRBV5-5; abundance: few; d_gene: TRBD1; j_gene: TRBJ1-2; CDR3aa: CASSLEQGYGYTF; CDR3nt: TGTGCCAGCAGCTTGGAACAGGGGTATGGCTACACCTTC